This T cell receptor (beta chain) originates from a study of Graves' ophthalmopathy and Graves' hyperthyroidism (dated by TCRdb to 2016 to 2019). Background for the entire study: Peripheral blood was collected at initial diagnosis, before any treatment. The study used signatures of the TCR beta repertoire to tell Graves' ophthalmopathy apart from Graves' hyperthyroidism and to predict which patients would progress to ophthalmopathy. In total, some 140 blood samples were TCR-sequenced: approximately 40 ophthalmopathy, 75 hyperthyroidism and some 17 hyperthyroidism-to-ophthalmopathy patients. To explore V-J signatures that separate ophthalmopathy from hyperthyroidism, a discovery set of about 100 patients was enrolled, consisting of 40 to 45 with ophthalmopathy and approximately 60 with stable hyperthyroidism. An independent validation cohort comprised roughly 20 hyperthyroidism patients and over 15 patients who later progressed from hyperthyroidism to ophthalmopathy. In several hyperthyroidism patients, the T-cell repertoires found in thyroid tissue were compared with those found in blood. Once sampling was done, hyperthyroidism patients were given methimazole at a starting dose of 30 mg daily, while ophthalmopathy patients were given high-dose intravenous methylprednisolone. What the authors observed across the whole study: In validation, the model predicted ophthalmopathy progression with over 60% sensitivity and roughly 72% specificity; some 13 predicted patients were CT-confirmed with GO in a median of about 6.1 months. In cross-validation, the 13-signature model distinguished ophthalmopathy from stable hyperthyroidism with roughly 90% sensitivity and 81% to 83% specificity, and in the test set the corresponding values were approximately 80% and 68%. Most expanded thyroid clonotypes with frequency above 0.001 were also detected in blood, suggesting blood repertoires may reflect the thyroid immune response. No statistical method was used to set the sample size in advance, and the investigators knew which group each participant was assigned to.

For repertoire sequencing, TCR beta CDR3 regions were amplified from RNA transcripts. A first-round RT-PCR used HTBI primers with the Qiagen OneStep RT-PCR kit, followed by a second-round multiplex PCR, size selection and purification. Sequencing of the libraries was carried out on an Illumina HiSeq2000 in paired-end mode with 100 bp reads. On the study's bioinformatics: SOAPnuke was used for read processing, and reads with adapters, uncalled bases, a mean Phred below 15, or no exact constant-primer or identifier match were discarded. COPE v1.2.5 was used to merge high-quality paired reads. Each unique nucleotide sequence was defined as a clonotype, and clonotypes were aligned to IMGT TRB V, D and J references with MiTCR v1.1. Analysis was restricted to V-J combinations with a frequency above 0.0001, which covered just over 98% of repertoires. A TCR clonal expansion and chaos score per V-J combination was defined as the ratio of F50 clonal expansion to chaos observed in the TCRdist matrix. Welch's t-statistics and random forest were used to narrow the features down to about a dozen V-J combinations, which were then fed into a naive Bayes classifier. The Morisita-Horn index was used to measure how similar the thyroid and blood repertoires were. Through fastp at Q25 and MiXCR, TCRdb rebuilt clones from the public reads, retaining in-frame beta chains. Duplicate CDR3 protein sequences are folded into a single record with the most common DNA and genes. TCRdb's processing, not the authors' own work, is the source of the V and J calls. The sample records around 670,000 distinct CDR3 sequences, around 40% of which are singletons. The top ten clones comprise 44% of the sample.

This clonotype was observed many times. Its binding antigen is unknown. No much larger clone exists at a distance of one base, and base qualities are not known. Ophthalmopathy patients were characterized by moderately to severely active disease, a Clinical Activity Score of at least 3, a NOSPECS grade of at least 4, and a disease duration under 3 months. Patients were excluded if they had other autoimmune diseases, uncontrolled infections, pregnancy or lactation. Clinical symptoms, serum thyroxine, TRAb, thyroid ultrasound and orbital computed tomography formed the basis of the diagnosis. PBMCs were isolated from about 10 ml of fresh peripheral blood by Ficoll-Paque density gradient centrifugation. Total RNA was extracted with Trizol reagent and quality-checked on an Agilent 2100 Bioanalyzer. The sequence came from an adult man with Graves' ophthalmopathy. Sequencing used peripheral blood.

The DNA sequence is TGCGCCAGCAGCGCGAGGGATGGGTTCACTGAAGCTTTCTTT. It encodes CASSARDGFTEAFF. The V and J genes are TRBV5-1 and TRBJ1-1; the D segment cannot be called with confidence. V loses 4 bases, J loses 4 bases, and the germline ends lie 14 bases apart. Counted from cysteine to phenylalanine, this CDR3 has 14 amino acids. Kept here is only the CDR3 DNA, which spans 42 bases and is read in frame from base 1. CDR1 and CDR2, looked up from the germline V gene, are SGHRS and YFSETQ.